The subject of this entry is one T cell receptor (beta chain). Germline V gene data show CDR1 as SGHAT and CDR2 as FQDESV (reference sequence). V was pared by 4 bases and J by 6 bases, with 4 bases of the junction left unmatched. This CDR3 contains 15 residues. This sample is part of a study of blood T cell repertoires in COVID-19. Profiled with immunoSEQ multiplex PCR; TCRdb holds only in-frame clones, not every one. The sample holds around 130,000 clones; roughly nine tenths are singletons and the top ten take 4.6%. Source material: peripheral blood. The chain uses TRBV11-1 and TRBJ2-1, with TRBD2 identical over 12 bases. This receptor was obtained from a man aged 55 to 70 with COVID-19, enrolled during active disease. CDR3 DNA sequence: TGTGCCAGCAGCTGGACTAGCGGGGAGGGCAATGAGCAGTTCTTC. This codes for CASSWTSGEGNEQFF.